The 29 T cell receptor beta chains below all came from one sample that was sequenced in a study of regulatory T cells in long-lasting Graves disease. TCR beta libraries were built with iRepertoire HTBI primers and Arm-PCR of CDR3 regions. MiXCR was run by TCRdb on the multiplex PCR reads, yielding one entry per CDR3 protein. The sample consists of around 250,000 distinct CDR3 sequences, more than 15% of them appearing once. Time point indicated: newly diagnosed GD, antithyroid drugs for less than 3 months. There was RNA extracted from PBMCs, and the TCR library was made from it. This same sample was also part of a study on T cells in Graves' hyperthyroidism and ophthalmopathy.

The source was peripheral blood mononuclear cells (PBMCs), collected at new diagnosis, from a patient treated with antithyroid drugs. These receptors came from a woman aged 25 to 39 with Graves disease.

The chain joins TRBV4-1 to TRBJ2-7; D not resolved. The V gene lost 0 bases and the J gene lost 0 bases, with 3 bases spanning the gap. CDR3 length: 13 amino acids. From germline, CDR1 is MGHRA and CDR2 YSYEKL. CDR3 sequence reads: CASSQDYSYEQYF. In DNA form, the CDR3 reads TGCGCCAGCAGCCAAGATTACTCCTACGAGCAGTACTTC.

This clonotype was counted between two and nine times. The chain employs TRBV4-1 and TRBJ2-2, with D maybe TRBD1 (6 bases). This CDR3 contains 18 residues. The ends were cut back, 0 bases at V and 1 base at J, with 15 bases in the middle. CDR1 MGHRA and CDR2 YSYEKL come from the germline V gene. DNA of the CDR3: TGCGCCAGCAGCCAAGATCAAGGCGGACAGCTGAACACCGGGGAGCTGTTTTTT. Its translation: CASSQDQGGQLNTGELFF.

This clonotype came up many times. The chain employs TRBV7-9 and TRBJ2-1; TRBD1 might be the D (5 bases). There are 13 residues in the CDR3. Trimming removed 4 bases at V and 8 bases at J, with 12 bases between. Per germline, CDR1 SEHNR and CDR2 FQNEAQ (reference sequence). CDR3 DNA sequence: TGTGCCAGCAGCTCGAAATGGGGCTATGAGCAGTTCTTC. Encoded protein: CASSSKWGYEQFF.

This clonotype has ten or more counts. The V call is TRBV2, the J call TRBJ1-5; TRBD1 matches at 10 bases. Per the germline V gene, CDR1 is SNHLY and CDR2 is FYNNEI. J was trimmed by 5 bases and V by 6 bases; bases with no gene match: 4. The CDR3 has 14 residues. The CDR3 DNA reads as TGTGCCAGCAGAGAGACAGGGGGCTATCAGCCCCAGCATTTT. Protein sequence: CASRETGGYQPQHF. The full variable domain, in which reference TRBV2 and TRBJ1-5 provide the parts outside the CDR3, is EPEVTQTPSHQVTQMGQEVILRCVPISNHLYFYWYRQILGQKVEFLVSFYNNEISEKSEIFDDQFSVERPDGSNFTLKIRSTKLEDSAMYFCASRETGGYQPQHFGDGTRLSIL.

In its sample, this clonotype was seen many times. In nucleotides, the CDR3 is TGTGCCAGCAGCCGAGGAGGGGGAAGCGCCTATGGCTACACCTTC. Translated: CASSRGGGSAYGYTF. V is TRBV11-2 and J is TRBJ1-2, with a weak D call TRBD1 (6 bases). Germline values: CDR1 SGHAT, CDR2 FQNNGV. This CDR3 has 15 amino acids. The ends were cut back, 5 bases at V and 4 bases at J, with 17 bases in the middle.

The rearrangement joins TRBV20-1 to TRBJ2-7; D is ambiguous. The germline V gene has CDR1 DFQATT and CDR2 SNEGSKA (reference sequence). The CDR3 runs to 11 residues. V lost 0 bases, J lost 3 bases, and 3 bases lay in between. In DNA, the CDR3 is TGCAGTGCTAGAGAGGGCTACGAGCAGTACTTC. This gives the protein CSAREGYEQYF.

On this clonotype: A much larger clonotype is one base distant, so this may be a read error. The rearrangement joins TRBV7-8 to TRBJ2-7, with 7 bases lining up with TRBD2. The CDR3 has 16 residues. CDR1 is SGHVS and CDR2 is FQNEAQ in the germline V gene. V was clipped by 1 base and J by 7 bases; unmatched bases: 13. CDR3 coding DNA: TGTGCCAGCAGCTTAGGAGATGGGCGGGGGAACAATGAGCAGTACTTC. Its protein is CASSLGDGRGNNEQYF.

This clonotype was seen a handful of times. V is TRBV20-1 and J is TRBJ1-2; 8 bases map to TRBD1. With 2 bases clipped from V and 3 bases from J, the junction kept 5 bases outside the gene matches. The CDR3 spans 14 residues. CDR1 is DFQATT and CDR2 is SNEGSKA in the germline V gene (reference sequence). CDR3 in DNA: TGCAGTGCTAGATCGCAGGGGGCGGACTATGGCTACACCTTC. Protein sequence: CSARSQGADYGYTF.

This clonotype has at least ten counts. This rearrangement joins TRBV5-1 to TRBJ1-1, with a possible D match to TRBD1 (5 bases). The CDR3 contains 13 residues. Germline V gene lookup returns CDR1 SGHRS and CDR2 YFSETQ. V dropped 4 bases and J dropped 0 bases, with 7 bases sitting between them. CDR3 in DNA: TGCGCCAGCAGCGACAGAATGAACACTGAAGCTTTCTTT. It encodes CASSDRMNTEAFF.

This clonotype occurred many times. DNA for the CDR3: TGTGCCAGCTCACCTGGGGGGGCAGGGTTTCGCGCGCAGTACTTC. Its translation is CASSPGGAGFRAQYF. J is TRBJ2-7 and V is TRBV18, with D perhaps matching TRBD2 (7 bases). This CDR3 comprises 15 residues. The V end was cut by 3 bases, the J end by 9 bases, with 21 bases between. CDR1 and CDR2 from the germline V gene are KGHSH and LQKENI.

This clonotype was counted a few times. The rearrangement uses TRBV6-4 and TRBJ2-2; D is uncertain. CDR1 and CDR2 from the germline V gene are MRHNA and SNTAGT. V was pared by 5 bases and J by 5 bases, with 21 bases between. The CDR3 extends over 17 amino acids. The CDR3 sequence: CASSPFPGVRGTGELFF. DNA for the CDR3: TGTGCCAGCAGTCCTTTTCCTGGGGTCAGAGGAACCGGGGAGCTGTTTTTT.

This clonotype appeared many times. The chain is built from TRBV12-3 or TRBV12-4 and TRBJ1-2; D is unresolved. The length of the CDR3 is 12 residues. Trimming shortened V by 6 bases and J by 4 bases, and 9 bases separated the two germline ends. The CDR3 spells CASSLDGYGYTF. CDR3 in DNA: TGTGCCAGCAGCCTGGACGGCTATGGCTACACCTTC.

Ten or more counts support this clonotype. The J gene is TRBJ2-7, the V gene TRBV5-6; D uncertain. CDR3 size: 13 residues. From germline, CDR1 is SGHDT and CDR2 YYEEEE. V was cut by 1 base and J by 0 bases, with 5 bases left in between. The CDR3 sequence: CASSLSLSYEQYF. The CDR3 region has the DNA TGTGCCAGCAGCTTGAGTCTCTCCTACGAGCAGTACTTC.

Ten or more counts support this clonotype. In nucleotides, the CDR3 is TGCAGTGCTCTTGGACTAGCCTACAATGAGCAGTTCTTC. Protein product: CSALGLAYNEQFF. J is TRBJ2-1 and V is TRBV20-1; 7 nucleotides align to TRBD2. CDR1 and CDR2 (germline): DFQATT, SNEGSKA (reference sequence). The CDR3 covers 13 residues. The J segment lost 2 bases and the V segment lost 5 bases, leaving 3 bases of the junction unmatched.

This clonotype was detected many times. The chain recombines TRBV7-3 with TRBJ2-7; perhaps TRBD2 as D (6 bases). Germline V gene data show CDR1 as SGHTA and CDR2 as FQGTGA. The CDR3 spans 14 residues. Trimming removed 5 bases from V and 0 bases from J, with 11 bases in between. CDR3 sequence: CASSLEGSSYEQYF. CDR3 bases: TGTGCCAGCAGCCTGGAGGGGAGCTCCTACGAGCAGTACTTC.

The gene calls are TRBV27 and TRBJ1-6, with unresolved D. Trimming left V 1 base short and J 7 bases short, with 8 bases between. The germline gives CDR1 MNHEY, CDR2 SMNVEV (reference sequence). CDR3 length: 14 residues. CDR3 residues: CASSLFGPNSPLHF. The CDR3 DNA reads TGTGCCAGCAGTTTATTTGGACCGAATTCACCCCTCCACTTT.

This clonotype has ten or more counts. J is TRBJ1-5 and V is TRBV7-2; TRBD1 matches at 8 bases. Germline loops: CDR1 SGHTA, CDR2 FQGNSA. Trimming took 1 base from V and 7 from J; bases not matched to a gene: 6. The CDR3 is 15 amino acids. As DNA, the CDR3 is TGTGCCAGCAGCTTAGGGGACAGGTGGGGACAGCCCCAGCATTTT. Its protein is CASSLGDRWGQPQHF.

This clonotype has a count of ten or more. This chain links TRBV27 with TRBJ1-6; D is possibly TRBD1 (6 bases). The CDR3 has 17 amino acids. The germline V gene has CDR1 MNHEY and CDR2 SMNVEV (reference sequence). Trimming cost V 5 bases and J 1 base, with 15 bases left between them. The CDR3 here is CASSPGHIISYNSPLHF. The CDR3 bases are TGTGCCAGCAGTCCGGGACACATTATTTCCTATAATTCACCCCTCCACTTT.

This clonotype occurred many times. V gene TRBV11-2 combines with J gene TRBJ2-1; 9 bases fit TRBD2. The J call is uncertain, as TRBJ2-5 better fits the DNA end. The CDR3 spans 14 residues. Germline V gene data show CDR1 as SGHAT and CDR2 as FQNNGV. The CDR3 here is CASSRGGAGMTQYF. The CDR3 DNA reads TGTGCCAGCAGCCGCGGGGGGGCAGGGATGACCCAGTACTTC.

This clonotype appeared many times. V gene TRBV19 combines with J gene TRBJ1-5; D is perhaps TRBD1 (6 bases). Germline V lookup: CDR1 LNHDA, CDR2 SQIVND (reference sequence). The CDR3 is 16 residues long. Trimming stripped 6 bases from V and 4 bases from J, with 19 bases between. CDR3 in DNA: TGTGCCAGTAGCGGGGGAAACAGGGACCTTAATCAGCCCCAGCATTTT. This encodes CASSGGNRDLNQPQHF. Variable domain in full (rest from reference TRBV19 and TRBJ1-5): DGGITQSPKYLFRKEGQNVTLSCEQNLNHDAMYWYRQDPGQGLRLIYYSQIVNDFQKGDIAEGYSVSREKKESFPLTVTSAQKNPTAFYLCASSGGNRDLNQPQHFGDGTRLSIL.

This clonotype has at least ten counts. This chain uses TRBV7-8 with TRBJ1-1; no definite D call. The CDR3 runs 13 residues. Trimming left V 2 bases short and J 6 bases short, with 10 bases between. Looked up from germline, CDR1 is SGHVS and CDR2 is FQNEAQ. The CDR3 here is CASSLTRQAEAFF. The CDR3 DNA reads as TGTGCCAGCAGCTTAACAAGGCAGGCTGAAGCTTTCTTT.

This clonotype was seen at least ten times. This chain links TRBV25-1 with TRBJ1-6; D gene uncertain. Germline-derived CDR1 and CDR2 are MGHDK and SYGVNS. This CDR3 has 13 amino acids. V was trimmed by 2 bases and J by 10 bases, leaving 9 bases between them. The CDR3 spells CASSELWQSPLHF. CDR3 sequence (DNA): TGTGCCAGCAGTGAACTCTGGCAGTCACCCCTCCACTTT.

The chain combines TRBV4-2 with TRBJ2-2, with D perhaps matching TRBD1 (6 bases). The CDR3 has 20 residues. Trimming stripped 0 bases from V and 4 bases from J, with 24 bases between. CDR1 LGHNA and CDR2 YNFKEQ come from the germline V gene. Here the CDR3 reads CASSQDKGGWGRGTTGELFF. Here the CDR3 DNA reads TGTGCCAGCAGCCAAGATAAAGGGGGTTGGGGCAGGGGTACCACCGGGGAGCTGTTTTTT.

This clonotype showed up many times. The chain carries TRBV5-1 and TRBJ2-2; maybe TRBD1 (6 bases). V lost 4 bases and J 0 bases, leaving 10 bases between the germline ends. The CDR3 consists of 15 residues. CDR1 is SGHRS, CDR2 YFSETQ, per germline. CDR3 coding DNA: TGCGCCAGCAGCGTGGGGGCACCGAACACCGGGGAGCTGTTTTTT. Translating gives CASSVGAPNTGELFF.

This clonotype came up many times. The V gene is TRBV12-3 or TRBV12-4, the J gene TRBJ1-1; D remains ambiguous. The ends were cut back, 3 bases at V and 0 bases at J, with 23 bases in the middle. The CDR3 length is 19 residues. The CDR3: CASSFWGRGLRAMNTEAFF. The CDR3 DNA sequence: TGTGCCAGCAGTTTTTGGGGTAGAGGTTTGCGGGCCATGAACACTGAAGCTTTCTTT.

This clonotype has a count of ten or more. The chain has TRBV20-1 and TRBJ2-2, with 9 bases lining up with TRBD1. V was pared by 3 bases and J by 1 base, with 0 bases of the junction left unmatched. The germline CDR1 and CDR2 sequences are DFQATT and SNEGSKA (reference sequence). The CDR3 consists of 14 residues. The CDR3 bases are TGCAGTGCTAGGGACAGGGGGAACACCGGGGAGCTGTTTTTT. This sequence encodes CSARDRGNTGELFF.

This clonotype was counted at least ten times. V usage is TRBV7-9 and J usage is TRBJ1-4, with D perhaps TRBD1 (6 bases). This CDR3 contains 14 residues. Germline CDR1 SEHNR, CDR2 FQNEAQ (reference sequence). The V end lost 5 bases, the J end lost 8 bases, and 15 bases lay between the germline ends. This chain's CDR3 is CASSGRAGEEKLFF. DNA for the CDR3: TGTGCCAGCAGCGGGCGGGCAGGGGAGGAAAAACTGTTTTTT.

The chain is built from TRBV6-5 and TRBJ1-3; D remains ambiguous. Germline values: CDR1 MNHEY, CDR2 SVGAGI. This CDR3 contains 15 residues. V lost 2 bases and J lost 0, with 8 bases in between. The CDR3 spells CASSYRMHSGNTIYF. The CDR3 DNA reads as TGTGCCAGCAGTTACAGGATGCACTCTGGAAACACCATATATTTT.

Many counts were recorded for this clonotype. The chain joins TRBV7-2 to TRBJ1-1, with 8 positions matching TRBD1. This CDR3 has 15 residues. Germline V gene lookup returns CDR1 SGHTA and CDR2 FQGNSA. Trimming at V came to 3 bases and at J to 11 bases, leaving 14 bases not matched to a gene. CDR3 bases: TGTGCCAGCAGCTTCGGGGCAGGGGGCGTTCAGGTGGCTTTCTTT. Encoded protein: CASSFGAGGVQVAFF. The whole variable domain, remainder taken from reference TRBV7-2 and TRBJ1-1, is GAGVSQSPSNKVTEKGKDVELRCDPISGHTALYWYRQSLGQGLEFLIYFQGNSAPDKSGLPSDRFSAERTGGSVSTLTIQRTQQEDSAVYLCASSFGAGGVQVAFFGQGTRLTVV.